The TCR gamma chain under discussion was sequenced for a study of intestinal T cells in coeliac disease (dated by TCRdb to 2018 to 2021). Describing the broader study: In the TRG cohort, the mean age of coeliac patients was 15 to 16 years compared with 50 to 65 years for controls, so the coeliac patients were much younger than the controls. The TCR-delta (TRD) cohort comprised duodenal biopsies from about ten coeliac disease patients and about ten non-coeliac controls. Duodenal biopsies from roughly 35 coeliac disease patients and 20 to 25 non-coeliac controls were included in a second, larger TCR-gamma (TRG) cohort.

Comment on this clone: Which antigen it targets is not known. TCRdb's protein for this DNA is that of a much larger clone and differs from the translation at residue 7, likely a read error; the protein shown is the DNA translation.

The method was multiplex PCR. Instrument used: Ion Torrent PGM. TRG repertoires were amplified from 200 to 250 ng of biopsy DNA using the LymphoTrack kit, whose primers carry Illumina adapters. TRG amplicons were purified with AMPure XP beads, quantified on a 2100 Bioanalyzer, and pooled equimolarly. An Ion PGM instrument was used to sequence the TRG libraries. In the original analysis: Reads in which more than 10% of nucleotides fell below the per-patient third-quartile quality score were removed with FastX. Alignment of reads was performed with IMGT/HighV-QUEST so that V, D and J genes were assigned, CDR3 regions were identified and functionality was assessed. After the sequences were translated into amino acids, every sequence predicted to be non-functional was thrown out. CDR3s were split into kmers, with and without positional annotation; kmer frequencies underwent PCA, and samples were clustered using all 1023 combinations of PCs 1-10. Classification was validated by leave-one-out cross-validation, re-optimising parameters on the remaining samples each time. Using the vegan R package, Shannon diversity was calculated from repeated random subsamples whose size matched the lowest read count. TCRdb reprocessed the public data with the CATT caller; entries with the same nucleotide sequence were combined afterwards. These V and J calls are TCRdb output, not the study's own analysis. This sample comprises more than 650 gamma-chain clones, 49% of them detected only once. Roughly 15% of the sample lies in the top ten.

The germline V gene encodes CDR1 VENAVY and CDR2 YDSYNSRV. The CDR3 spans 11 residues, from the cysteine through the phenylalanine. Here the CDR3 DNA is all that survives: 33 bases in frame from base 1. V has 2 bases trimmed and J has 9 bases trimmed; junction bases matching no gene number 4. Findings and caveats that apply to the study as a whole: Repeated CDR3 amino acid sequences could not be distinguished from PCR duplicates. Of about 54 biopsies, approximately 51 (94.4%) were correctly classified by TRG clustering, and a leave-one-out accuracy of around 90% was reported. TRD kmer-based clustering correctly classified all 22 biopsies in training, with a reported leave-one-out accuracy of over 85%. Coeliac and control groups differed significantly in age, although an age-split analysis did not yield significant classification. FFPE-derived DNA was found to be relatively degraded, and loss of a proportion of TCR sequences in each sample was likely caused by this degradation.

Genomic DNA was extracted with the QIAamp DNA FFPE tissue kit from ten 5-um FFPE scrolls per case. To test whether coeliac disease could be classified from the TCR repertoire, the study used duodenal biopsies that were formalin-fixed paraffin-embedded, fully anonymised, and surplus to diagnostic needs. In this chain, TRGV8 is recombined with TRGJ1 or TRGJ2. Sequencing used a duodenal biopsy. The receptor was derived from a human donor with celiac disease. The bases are TGTGCCACCTGGGATACCGCTAAGAAACTCTTT. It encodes CATWDTAKKLF.